The source of this T cell receptor (beta chain) is a study of cytomegalovirus exposure and HLA in healthy donors. Study-wide results and limits: Productive rates of about 87% or about 30% were seen for most TCR beta V segments in an earlier analysis.

The CDR3 is made up of 13 amino acids. Germline V gives CDR1 MGHRA, CDR2 YSYEKL. Trimming took 3 bases from V and 7 from J, leaving 10 bases between them. Details on this clone: The antigen remains undetermined.

Vbeta (60) and Jbeta (13) primers were used in the PCR. In the authors' workflow: Among the unique TCR beta chains that a later analysis counted, some 73 million in all, roughly 9.9 million were shared. Method: immunoSEQ multiplex PCR; TCRdb's copy keeps in-frame clones and lacks some. Clone size and V and J calls were adopted from that table, with D and trimming inferred from the DNA. The table lists approximately 140,000 clones, around 85% of them singletons, with about 1.5% in the top ten. This rearrangement joins TRBV4-1 to TRBJ2-1, with a tentative D call TRBD2 (5 bases). Specimen: PBMCs. This sequence originates from a boy younger than 18 in good health and CMV-seronegative. The CDR3 DNA reads as TGCGCCAGCAGCCATCTACTAGTTAATGAGCAGTTCTTC. Translation: CASSHLLVNEQFF.